In this sample, the clone carrying this T cell receptor (beta chain) turned up many times. Antigen unknown. This sample stems from a study of T cells in Graves' hyperthyroidism and ophthalmopathy. Diagnosis relied on clinical symptoms, serum thyroxine and TRAb, thyroid ultrasound and orbital computed tomography. The length of the CDR3 is 15 residues. V lost 6 bases to trimming and J lost 0 bases, with 15 bases between them. Study findings and constraints: A model using 13 V-J features told ophthalmopathy apart from stable hyperthyroidism.

Amplification of TCR beta CDR3 regions was performed using RNA transcripts as template. The primer set for the first-round RT-PCR of the TCR CDR3 was HTBI. TCRdb analysed the multiplex PCR reads with MiXCR anew, one entry per CDR3 protein. The data contain approximately 690,000 distinct CDR3 sequences, roughly 15% of them singletons. This chain uses TRBV12-3 or TRBV12-4 with TRBJ2-7; tentatively, D is TRBD1 (6 bases). This TCR was recovered from a woman aged 50 to 60 with Graves' ophthalmopathy. Sequencing was done on a sample of blood. CDR3 DNA sequence: TGTGCCAGCAGCCCCGGGGACACTCCCTCCTACGAGCAGTACTTC. Translating it yields CASSPGDTPSYEQYF.